This T cell receptor (beta chain) is from a study of technical replicates of blood from several donors. The repertoire was sequenced with immunoSEQ multiplex PCR; TCRdb's copy has only in-frame clones and lacks some. The sample gives 95,000 to 100,000 clones, 95% of which show up once; 0.2% to 0.25% is in the top ten. This clonotype was sampled from a human donor in good health. Material for sequencing was T cells isolated from PBMCs.

In nucleotides, the CDR3 is TGTGCCAGCAGTTCCCCGGGGTACGAGCAGTACTTC. Residues: CASSSPGYEQYF. The chain has TRBV27 and TRBJ2-7, with a possible D match to TRBD2 (5 bases). Germline assignment: CDR1 MNHEY and CDR2 SMNVEV (reference sequence). The V end was cut by 4 bases, the J end by 4 bases, with 8 bases between. This CDR3 contains 12 residues.